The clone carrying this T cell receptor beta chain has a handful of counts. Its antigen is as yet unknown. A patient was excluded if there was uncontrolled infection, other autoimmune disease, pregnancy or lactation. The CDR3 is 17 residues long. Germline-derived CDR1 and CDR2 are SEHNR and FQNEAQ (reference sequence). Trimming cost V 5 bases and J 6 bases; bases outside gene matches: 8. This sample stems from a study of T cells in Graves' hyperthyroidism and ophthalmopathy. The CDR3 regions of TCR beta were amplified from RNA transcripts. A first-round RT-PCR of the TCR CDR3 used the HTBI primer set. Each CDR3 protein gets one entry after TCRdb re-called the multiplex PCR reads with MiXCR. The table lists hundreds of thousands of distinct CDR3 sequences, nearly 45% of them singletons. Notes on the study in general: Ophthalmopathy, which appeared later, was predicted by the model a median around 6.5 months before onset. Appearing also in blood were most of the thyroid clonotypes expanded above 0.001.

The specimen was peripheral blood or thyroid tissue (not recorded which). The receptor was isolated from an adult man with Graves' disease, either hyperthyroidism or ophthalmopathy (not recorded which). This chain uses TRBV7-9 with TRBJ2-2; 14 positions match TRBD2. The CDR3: CASSQGEGLAGAGELFF. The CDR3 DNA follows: TGTGCCAGCAGCCAGGGTGAGGGACTAGCGGGAGCCGGGGAGCTGTTTTTT.